Given below is one TCR beta chain in context. Clones were read by immunoSEQ multiplex PCR, and TCRdb kept only the in-frame ones, dropping some. Found here are 80,000 or so clones, about 85% of them singletons; the top ten hold approximately 1.5%. The germline CDR1 and CDR2 sequences are MNHEY and SVGAGI. This CDR3 spans 13 amino acids. Trimming took off 8 bases at V and 0 bases at J, with 10 bases between the two ends. The data stem from a study of T cell responses to AZD1222 COVID-19 vaccine. The clonotype comes from an adult in good health. Sequencing used peripheral blood, obtained on day 0 of AZD1222 vaccination. The chain is built from TRBV6-5 and TRBJ1-1; D is unresolved. In DNA form, the CDR3 reads TGTGCCAGCCTGGGCTTCCTGAACACTGAAGCTTTCTTT. Translating gives CASLGFLNTEAFF.